This passage covers 29 T cell receptor beta chains from one sample sequenced in a study of CD8+CD57+ T cells in acquired aplastic anemia. Whoever was chosen for sequencing had shown CD8+CD57+ cell expansion by flow cytometry. TCR beta VDJ and CDR3 profiles were obtained from a genomic DNA template. TCRdb fed the reads into MiXCR, producing one record per CDR3 protein. The repertoire has under 200,000 distinct CDR3 sequences, 65% to 75% of them found once; the top ten carry 45% to 60%. The specimen sequenced was sorted CD4+, CD8+, or CD8+CD57+ T cells (not recorded which) from PBMCs. These receptors were taken from a human donor with aplastic anemia.

The J gene is TRBJ2-7, the V gene TRBV7-6; 13 bases are shared with TRBD2. V trimming: 3 bases; J trimming: 6 bases; junction bases outside the gene matches: 11. This CDR3 comprises 17 residues. Germline CDR1 and CDR2: SGHVS and FNYEAQ. The CDR3 here is CASSFGTSGKNPGEQYF. The CDR3 region has the DNA TGTGCCAGCAGCTTCGGGACTAGCGGGAAAAATCCGGGCGAGCAGTACTTC. Combining the CDR3 with reference TRBV7-6 and TRBJ2-7 gives the whole variable domain GAGVSQSPRYKVTKRGQDVALRCDPISGHVSLYWYRQALGQGPEFLTYFNYEAQQDKSGLPNDRFSAERPEGSISTLTIQRTEQRDSAMYRCASSFGTSGKNPGEQYFGPGTRLTVT.

This chain uses TRBV20-1 with TRBJ2-7; D is tentatively TRBD1 or TRBD2 (5 bases each). Trimming stripped 3 bases from V and 3 bases from J, with 12 bases between. This CDR3 contains 13 residues. Looked up from germline, CDR1 is DFQATT and CDR2 is SNEGSKA (reference sequence). The CDR3 DNA follows: TGCAGTGCTAGGATCCGGGGCGGCTACGAGCAGTACTTC. This sequence encodes CSARIRGGYEQYF.

The chain is built from TRBV19 and TRBJ1-5; a possible D gene is TRBD1 (5 bases). Deletions cut 6 bases from V and 7 bases from J, with 16 bases between. CDR1 and CDR2 (germline): LNHDA, SQIVND (reference sequence). This CDR3 has 14 amino acids. CDR3 loop: CASRPRAGPQPQHF. In DNA form, the CDR3 reads TGTGCCAGTAGACCGAGGGCGGGGCCGCAGCCCCAGCATTTT.

The chain has TRBV6-6 and TRBJ2-7; D might be TRBD2 (6 bases). CDR3 size: 14 residues. Looked up from germline, CDR1 is MNHNY and CDR2 is SVGAGI (reference sequence). V was cut by 6 bases and J by 5 bases, with 17 bases left in between. Written as DNA, the CDR3 is TGTGCCAGCAGCCTGACGGGGGTGTGGGACGAGCAGTACTTC. Translation: CASSLTGVWDEQYF.

V and J are TRBV2 and TRBJ2-1, with 8 bases aligning to TRBD2. The germline gives CDR1 SNHLY, CDR2 FYNNEI. CDR3 length: 14 residues. The junction had 6 bases not matched to a gene; V was cut back by 5 bases and J by 6 bases. The CDR3 protein is CASSLAGLSNEQFF. In DNA, the CDR3 is TGTGCCAGCAGTTTAGCGGGGTTGTCCAATGAGCAGTTCTTC.

In the case of this clonotype: The junction does not match germline at one end; this may be a read error. The J gene is TRBJ2-7, the V gene TRBV2; weak D call: TRBD1 (6 bases). The CDR3 consists of 11 residues. Per germline, CDR1 SNHLY and CDR2 FYNNEI. The CDR3 region is CASSVNGGRGF. DNA of the CDR3: TGTGCCAGCAGTGTTAATGGGGGCAGGGGCTTC.

In DNA form, the CDR3 reads TGTGCCAGCAGCACCGGCTCCACGGATAATTCACCCCTCCACTTT. This codes for CASSTGSTDNSPLHF. The rearrangement uses TRBV7-3 and TRBJ1-6; no firm D call. Trimming removed 5 bases from V and 5 bases from J, with 13 bases in between. The CDR3 consists of 15 residues. CDR1 is SGHTA and CDR2 is FQGTGA in the germline V gene. The full variable domain, rest sourced from reference TRBV7-3 and TRBJ1-6, is GAGVSQTPSNKVTEKGKYVELRCDPISGHTALYWYRQSLGQGPEFLIYFQGTGAADDSGLPNDRFFAVRPEGSVSTLKIQRTERGDSAVYLCASSTGSTDNSPLHFGNGTRLTVT.

V and J are TRBV10-3 and TRBJ2-1, with D perhaps matching TRBD2 (5 bases). This CDR3 spans 12 amino acids. In germline, CDR1 is ENHRY, CDR2 SYGVKD. V gave up 6 bases and J gave up 5 bases, with 8 bases separating them. This CDR3 is CAISGLDNEQFF. The CDR3 region has the DNA TGTGCCATCAGCGGACTCGACAATGAGCAGTTCTTC.

This chain joins TRBV25-1 and TRBJ2-1; possible D gene TRBD1, 6 bases. The CDR3 is 18 amino acids. Germline CDR1 MGHDK, CDR2 SYGVNS. Trimming took off 1 base at V and 2 bases at J, with 18 bases between the two ends. The CDR3 protein is CASSEWGLRGITYNEQFF. The CDR3 region has the DNA TGTGCCAGCAGTGAATGGGGGTTGAGGGGGATCACCTACAATGAGCAGTTCTTC.

The chain joins TRBV7-9 to TRBJ2-5; 10 nucleotides align to TRBD1. Germline V gene sequence: CDR1 SEHNR, CDR2 FQNEAQ (reference sequence). The length of the CDR3 is 15 residues. Trimming removed 5 bases from V and 5 bases from J; junction bases left unmatched: 8. CDR3 nucleotide sequence: TGTGCCAGCAGCGCCCCGACAGGGGGCTTGGAGACCCAGTACTTC. Residues: CASSAPTGGLETQYF. Looking up the rest from reference TRBV7-9 and TRBJ2-5 gives the full variable domain: DTGVSQNPRHKITKRGQNVTFRCDPISEHNRLYWYRQTLGQGPEFLTYFQNEAQLEKSRLLSDRFSAERPKGSFSTLEIQRTEQGDSAMYLCASSAPTGGLETQYFGPGTRLLVL.

The genes are TRBV24-1 and TRBJ2-2, with D perhaps matching TRBD2 (5 bases). Germline CDR1 reads KGHDR; CDR2 reads SFDVKD. The CDR3 covers 11 residues. Deletions cut 9 bases from V and 6 bases from J, with 7 bases between. The CDR3 spells CATEGAGELFF. CDR3 DNA sequence: TGTGCCACCGAGGGTGCCGGGGAGCTGTTTTTT.

The chain uses TRBV20-1 and TRBJ1-2; TRBD1 is a possible D gene (5 bases). Germline V CDR1 and CDR2: DFQATT, SNEGSKA (reference sequence). Trimming left V 1 base short and J 8 bases short, with 23 bases between. The CDR3 runs to 16 residues. The CDR3 protein is CSARGVPGRKGLGYTF. CDR3 coding DNA: TGCAGTGCTAGAGGGGTTCCGGGACGCAAGGGCCTGGGCTACACCTTC.

The rearrangement links TRBV2 to TRBJ1-5; 10 bases are shared with TRBD1. The junction had 7 bases not matched to a gene; V was cut back by 3 bases and J by 2 bases. The CDR3 length is 17 residues. Germline V gives CDR1 SNHLY, CDR2 FYNNEI. This CDR3 is CASSDAPDRGGNQPQHF. CDR3 sequence (DNA): TGTGCCAGCAGTGATGCCCCGGACAGGGGGGGCAATCAGCCCCAGCATTTT.

In this sample, this clonotype turned up once. The chain links TRBV19 to TRBJ2-1; no reliable D call. Trimming shortened V by 3 bases and J by 4 bases, and 10 bases separated the two germline ends. From germline, CDR1 is LNHDA and CDR2 SQIVND (reference sequence). This CDR3 has 14 amino acids. The CDR3 loop reads CASSINRGYNEQFF. The DNA for the CDR3 is TGTGCCAGTAGTATCAATCGCGGTTACAATGAGCAGTTCTTC.

The V and J genes are TRBV20-1 and TRBJ1-1; 7 bases match TRBD1. The V gene end was trimmed by 0 bases and the J gene end by 3 bases; junction bases not matched to a gene: 10. The CDR3 runs 16 residues. Germline V gene lookup returns CDR1 DFQATT and CDR2 SNEGSKA (reference sequence). Written as DNA, the CDR3 is TGCAGTGCTAGAGATCCGCAGGGGGGGGGGCACACTGAAGCTTTCTTT. This gives the protein CSARDPQGGGHTEAFF.

This clonotype was seen only a few times. This chain links TRBV7-9 with TRBJ2-7; either TRBD1 or TRBD2 may fit D (5 bases each). The CDR3 length is 16 residues. The germline V gene has CDR1 SEHNR and CDR2 FQNEAQ (reference sequence). V lost 0 bases to trimming and J lost 2 bases, with 14 bases between them. In DNA, the CDR3 is TGTGCCAGCAGCTTAGCGCTCGGGACCGACGCCTACGAGCAGTACTTC. Translated, it gives CASSLALGTDAYEQYF.

The sample holds a few counts of this clonotype. This chain uses TRBV27 with TRBJ2-7; 7 bases fit TRBD1. After removal of 10 bases from V and 3 bases from J, the junction contained 24 bases not matched to a gene. This CDR3 comprises 18 residues. In germline, CDR1 is MNHEY, CDR2 SMNVEV (reference sequence). The CDR3 DNA reads as TGTGCCACCGCCTTCCCCCAACCCGGACAGGTGGTGGTCTACGAGCAGTACTTC. Protein product: CATAFPQPGQVVVYEQYF.

The V gene is TRBV9, the J gene TRBJ2-7; 8 positions agree with TRBD2. CDR3 size: 13 residues. Germline lookup yields CDR1 SGDLS and CDR2 YYNGEE. V dropped 0 bases and J dropped 6; count of bases not matched to a gene: 2. The CDR3 nucleotides read TGTGCCAGCAGCGTAGAAGCGGGAGTCGAGCAGTACTTC. Its protein product is CASSVEAGVEQYF.

The J gene is TRBJ1-1, the V gene TRBV5-4; 7 nucleotides align to TRBD1. CDR1 is SGHNT, CDR2 YYREEE, per germline (reference sequence). V lost 2 bases and J lost 1; bases outside the gene matches: 8. This CDR3 region has 16 residues. The CDR3 nucleotides read TGTGCCAGCAGCTTCCGTACCGGGACAGCGAACACTGAAGCTTTCTTT. Its translation is CASSFRTGTANTEAFF.

Notes on this clonotype: This may be a read error: a much more frequent sequence differs by one nucleotide. The chain joins TRBV6-4 to TRBJ2-2; 7 nucleotides align to TRBD2. Germline CDR1 MRHNA, CDR2 SNTAGT. This CDR3 is built from 11 residues. This chain's CDR3 is CASSSGGGLFF. CDR3 coding DNA: TGTGCCAGCAGTAGTGGCGGGGGGCTGTTTTTT.

A single count supports this clonotype. In DNA form, the CDR3 reads TGTGCGACTACAGGGGTCCCGAAGTCTGGCTACACCTTC. Its translation is CATTGVPKSGYTF. V gene TRBV2 combines with J gene TRBJ1-2; 7 bases are a match to TRBD1. The CDR3 has 13 residues. In germline, CDR1 is SNHLY, CDR2 FYNNEI.

This chain links TRBV7-2 with TRBJ1-1; D might be TRBD1 (5 bases). The V end lost 5 bases, the J end lost 1 base, and 14 bases lay between the germline ends. CDR3 length equals 15 residues. CDR1 and CDR2 (germline): SGHTA, FQGNSA. CDR3 sequence (DNA): TGTGCCAGCAGCCCCCGTGGGGGGAGGAACACTGAAGCTTTCTTT. Its protein product is CASSPRGGRNTEAFF.

V usage is TRBV11-2 and J usage is TRBJ1-6, with a possible D match to TRBD1 (6 bases). Trimming left V 3 bases short and J 0 bases short, with 9 bases between. The germline V gene has CDR1 SGHAT and CDR2 FQNNGV. This CDR3 comprises 16 residues. The CDR3 DNA is TGTGCCAGCAGCTTGCAGGGGAGCTCCTATAATTCACCCCTCCACTTT. This translates into CASSLQGSSYNSPLHF.

This chain connects TRBV12-3 or TRBV12-4 to TRBJ2-7; D is possibly TRBD1 or TRBD2 (5 bases each). The CDR3 consists of 15 residues. V shed 6 bases and J shed 0 bases, with 15 bases lying between them. CDR3 in amino acids: CASSPRDVPSYEQYF. CDR3 DNA: TGTGCCAGCAGCCCCCGGGACGTTCCCTCCTACGAGCAGTACTTC.

This clonotype appeared a single time. The rearrangement uses TRBV10-3 and TRBJ2-4; 10 bases are shared with TRBD1. The V segment lost 6 bases and the J segment 1 base; nucleotides outside the gene matches: 3. Germline V CDR1 and CDR2: ENHRY, SYGVKD. The CDR3 has 15 residues. CDR3: CAIRGQGMAKNIQYF. Written as DNA, the CDR3 is TGTGCCATCAGGGGACAGGGGATGGCCAAAAACATTCAGTACTTC.

The rearrangement links TRBV19 to TRBJ1-1; no definite D call. The CDR3 consists of 12 residues. Germline assignment: CDR1 LNHDA and CDR2 SQIVND (reference sequence). Trimming took off 1 base at V and 5 bases at J, with 5 bases between the two ends. This CDR3 is CASSIGKTEAFF. CDR3 DNA: TGTGCCAGTAGTATAGGAAAAACTGAAGCTTTCTTT. The full variable domain, completed using reference TRBV19 and TRBJ1-1, is DGGITQSPKYLFRKEGQNVTLSCEQNLNHDAMYWYRQDPGQGLRLIYYSQIVNDFQKGDIAEGYSVSREKKESFPLTVTSAQKNPTAFYLCASSIGKTEAFFGQGTRLTVV.

This clonotype was observed once. V and J are TRBV5-5 and TRBJ1-2, with TRBD1 as a possible D gene (5 bases). V lost 4 bases and J lost 4, with 14 bases in between. This CDR3 has 14 residues. Germline CDR1 and CDR2: SGHKS and YYEKEE (reference sequence). CDR3 in amino acids: CASSTLPGPYGYTF. The CDR3 DNA reads TGTGCCAGCAGCACATTACCGGGACCCTATGGCTACACCTTC.

About this clonotype: Being one base from a much bigger clone, this may be a read error. V and J are TRBV6-1 and TRBJ2-1, with D possibly TRBD1 on 6 matching bases. The CDR3 runs 15 residues. Trimming pared 2 bases from V and 6 bases from J, leaving 14 bases between. Germline loops: CDR1 MNHNS, CDR2 SASEGT. The CDR3 loop reads CASSELDGTSNEQFF. CDR3 in DNA: TGTGCCAGCAGTGAATTGGACGGGACAAGCAATGAGCAGTTCTTC.

V gene TRBV7-9 combines with J gene TRBJ2-7; 10 bases fit TRBD1. Losses at the gene ends were 5 bases for V and 0 bases for J; bases not matched to a gene: 7. The germline CDR1 and CDR2 sequences are SEHNR and FQNEAQ (reference sequence). This CDR3 spans 16 amino acids. CDR3 loop: CASSGEGQGPSYEQYF. CDR3 in DNA: TGTGCCAGCAGCGGAGAGGGACAGGGGCCCTCCTACGAGCAGTACTTC.